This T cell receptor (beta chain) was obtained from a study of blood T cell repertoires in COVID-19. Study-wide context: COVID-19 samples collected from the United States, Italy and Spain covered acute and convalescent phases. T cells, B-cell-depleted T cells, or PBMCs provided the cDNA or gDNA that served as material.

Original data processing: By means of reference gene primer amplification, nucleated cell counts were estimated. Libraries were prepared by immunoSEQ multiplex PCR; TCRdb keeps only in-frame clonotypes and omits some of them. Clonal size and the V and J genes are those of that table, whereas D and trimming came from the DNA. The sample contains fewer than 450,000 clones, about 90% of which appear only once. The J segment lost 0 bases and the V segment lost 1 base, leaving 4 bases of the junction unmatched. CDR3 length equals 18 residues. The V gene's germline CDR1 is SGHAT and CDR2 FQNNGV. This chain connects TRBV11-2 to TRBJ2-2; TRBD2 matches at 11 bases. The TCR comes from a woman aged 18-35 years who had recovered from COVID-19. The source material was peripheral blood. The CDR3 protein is CASSLGGTSGPNTGELFF. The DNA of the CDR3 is TGTGCCAGCAGCTTAGGGGGGACTAGCGGACCGAACACCGGGGAGCTGTTTTTT.